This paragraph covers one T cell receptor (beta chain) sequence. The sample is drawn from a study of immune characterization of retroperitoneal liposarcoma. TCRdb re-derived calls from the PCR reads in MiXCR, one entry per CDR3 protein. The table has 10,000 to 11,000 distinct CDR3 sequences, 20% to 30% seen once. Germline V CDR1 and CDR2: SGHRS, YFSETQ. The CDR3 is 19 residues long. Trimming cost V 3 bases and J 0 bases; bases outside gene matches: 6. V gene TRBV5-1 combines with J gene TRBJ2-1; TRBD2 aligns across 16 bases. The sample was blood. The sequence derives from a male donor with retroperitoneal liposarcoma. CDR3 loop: CASSSGLAGGPGSYNEQFF. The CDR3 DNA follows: TGCGCCAGCAGCTCGGGACTAGCGGGAGGGCCGGGCTCCTACAATGAGCAGTTCTTC. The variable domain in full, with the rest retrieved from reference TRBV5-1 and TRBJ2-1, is KAGVTQTPRYLIKTRGQQVTLSCSPISGHRSVSWYQQTPGQGLQFLFEYFSETQRNKGNFPGRFSGRQFSNSRSEMNVSTLELGDSALYLCASSSGLAGGPGSYNEQFFGPGTRLTVL.